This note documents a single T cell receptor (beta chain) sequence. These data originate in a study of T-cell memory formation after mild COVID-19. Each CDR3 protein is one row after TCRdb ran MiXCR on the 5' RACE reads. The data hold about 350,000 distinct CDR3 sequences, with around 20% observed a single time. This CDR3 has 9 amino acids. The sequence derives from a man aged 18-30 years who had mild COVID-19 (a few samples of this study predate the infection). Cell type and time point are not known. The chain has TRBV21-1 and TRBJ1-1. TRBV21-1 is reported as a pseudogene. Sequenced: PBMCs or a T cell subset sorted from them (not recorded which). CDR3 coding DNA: TGTGCCAGCGGGAGTCCAGCTTTCTTT. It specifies CASGSPAFF.